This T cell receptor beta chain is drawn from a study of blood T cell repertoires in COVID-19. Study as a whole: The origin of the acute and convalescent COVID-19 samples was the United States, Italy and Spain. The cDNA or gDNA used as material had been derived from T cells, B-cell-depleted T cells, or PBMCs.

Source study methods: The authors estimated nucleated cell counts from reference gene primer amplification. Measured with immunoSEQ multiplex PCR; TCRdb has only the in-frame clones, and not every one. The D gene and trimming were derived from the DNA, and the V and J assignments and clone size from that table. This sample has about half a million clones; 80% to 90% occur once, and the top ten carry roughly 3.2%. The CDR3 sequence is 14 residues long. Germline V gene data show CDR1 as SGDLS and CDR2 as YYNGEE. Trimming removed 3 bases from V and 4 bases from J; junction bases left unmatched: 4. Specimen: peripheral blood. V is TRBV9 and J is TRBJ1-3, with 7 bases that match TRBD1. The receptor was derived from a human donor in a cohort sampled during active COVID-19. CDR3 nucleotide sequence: TGTGCCAGCAGCGCGGCAGGGGGAGGAAACACCATATATTTT. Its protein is CASSAAGGGNTIYF.